This T cell receptor beta chain was documented in a study of blood T cell repertoires in COVID-19. Here immunoSEQ multiplex PCR was the method, and the copy in TCRdb shows in-frame clones only, minus some. Of about 340,000 clones in the sample, about four fifths were seen once. The CDR3 is 16 amino acids. Per the germline V gene, CDR1 is SGHTA and CDR2 is FQGNSA. Germline trimming cut 4 bases from V and 5 bases from J; bases unmatched to any gene: 9. The source material was peripheral blood. The J gene is TRBJ2-2, the V gene TRBV7-2, with 8 positions matching TRBD1. The origin of this receptor is a man younger than 45 with active or convalescent COVID-19. The CDR3 is CASSSSRTGSTGELFF. The CDR3 nucleotides read TGTGCCAGCAGCTCATCCCGGACAGGGAGTACCGGGGAGCTGTTTTTT.